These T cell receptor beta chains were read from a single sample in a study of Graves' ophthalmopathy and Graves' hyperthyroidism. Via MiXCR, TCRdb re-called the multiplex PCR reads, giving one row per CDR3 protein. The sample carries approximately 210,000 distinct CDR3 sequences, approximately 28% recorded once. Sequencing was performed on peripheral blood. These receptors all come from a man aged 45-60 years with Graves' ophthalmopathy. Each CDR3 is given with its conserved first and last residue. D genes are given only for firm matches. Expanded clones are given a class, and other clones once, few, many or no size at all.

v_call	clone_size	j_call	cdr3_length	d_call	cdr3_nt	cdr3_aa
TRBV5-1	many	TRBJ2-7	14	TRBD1	TGCGCCAGCAGCTTGGAGGGACAGGGTAACGAGCAGTACTTC	CASSLEGQGNEQYF
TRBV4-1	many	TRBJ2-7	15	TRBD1	TGCGCCAGCAGCCGAACAGGGGGCACGGGGGGCGAGCAGTACTTC	CASSRTGGTGGEQYF
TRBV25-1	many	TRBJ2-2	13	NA	TGTGCCAGCAGTGAAGATAGTACCGGGGAGCTGTTTTTT	CASSEDSTGELFF
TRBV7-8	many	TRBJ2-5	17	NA	TGTGCCAGCAGCTTAGCGAGGTGGCCTACGGCCCAAGAGACCCAGTACTTC	CASSLARWPTAQETQYF
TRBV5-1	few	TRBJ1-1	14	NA	TGCGCCAGCCACGACGGGGGGCGGCACACTGAAGCTTTCTTT	CASHDGGRHTEAFF
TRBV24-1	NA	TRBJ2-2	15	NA	TGTGCCACCAGTGATTTTAGGGGAACGGCCGGGGAGCTGTTTTTT	CATSDFRGTAGELFF
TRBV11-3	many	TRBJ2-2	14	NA	TGTGCCAGCAGCTTAGATGCGGGGACCGGGGAGCTGTTTTTT	CASSLDAGTGELFF
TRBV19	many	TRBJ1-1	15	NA	TGTGCCACCCAGAGTCTGGGACACAAGAACACTGAAGCTTTCTTT	CATQSLGHKNTEAFF
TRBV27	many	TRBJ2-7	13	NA	TGTGCCAGCAGTTTCCTGCCCCACTACGAGCAGTACTTC	CASSFLPHYEQYF
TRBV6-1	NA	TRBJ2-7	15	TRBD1	TGTGCCAGCAGTGTGCGACAGGGGGCCTGGGACGAGCAGTACTTC	CASSVRQGAWDEQYF
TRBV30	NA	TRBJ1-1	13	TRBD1	TGTGCCTGGATGAACAGGGGGAACACTGAAGCTTTCTTT	CAWMNRGNTEAFF
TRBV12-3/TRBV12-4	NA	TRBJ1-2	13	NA	TGTGCCAGCAGCCCCCAGAAGGACTATGGCTACACCTTC	CASSPQKDYGYTF
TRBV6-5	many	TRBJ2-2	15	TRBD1	TGTGCCAGCAACTTTGACAGGGACAACACCGGGGAGCTGTTTTTT	CASNFDRDNTGELFF
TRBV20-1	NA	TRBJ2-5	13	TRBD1	TGCAGTGCCTCGGACAGGGATCGAGAGACCCAGTACTTC	CSASDRDRETQYF
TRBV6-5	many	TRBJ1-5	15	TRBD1	TGTGCCAGCAGTTACCTTGGACAGGAGAATCAGCCCCAGCATTTT	CASSYLGQENQPQHF
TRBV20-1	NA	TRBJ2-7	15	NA	TGCAGTGCTAGAGACCTAGGAGGGAGCTCCTACGAGCAGTACTTC	CSARDLGGSSYEQYF
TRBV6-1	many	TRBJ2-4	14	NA	TGTGCCAGCTCCCCTGAAGGGAGGTCGAGTATTCAGTACTTC	CASSPEGRSSIQYF
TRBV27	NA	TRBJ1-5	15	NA	TGTGCCAGCAGTTATCGAAGCACCTTGAATCAGCCCCAGCATTTT	CASSYRSTLNQPQHF
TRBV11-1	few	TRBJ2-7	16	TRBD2	TGTGCCAGCAGCCCGAGGACTAGCGGGAGAAGGAGCGAGCAGTACTTC	CASSPRTSGRRSEQYF
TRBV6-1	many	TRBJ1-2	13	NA	TGTGCCAGCAGTGAAGAAGGGTTAGTTGGCTACACCTTC	CASSEEGLVGYTF
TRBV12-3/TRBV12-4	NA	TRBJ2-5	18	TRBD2	TGTGCCAGCAGCCCGGGACTAGCGGGAAGGCCGGGCCATGAGACCCAGTACTTC	CASSPGLAGRPGHETQYF
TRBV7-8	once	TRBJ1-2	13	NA	TGTGCCAGCAGCTTAGGGGACGGTTTCTGGTTAGCCTTC	CASSLGDGFWLAF
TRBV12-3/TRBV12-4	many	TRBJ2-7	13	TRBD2	TGTGCCAGCAGTTTAGGACTAGCGGGAGTTCTCGACTTC	CASSLGLAGVLDF
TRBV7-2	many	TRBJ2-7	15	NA	TGTGCCAGCAGCCCTTTCGGGGGAGTAAGCTACGAGCAGTACTTC	CASSPFGGVSYEQYF
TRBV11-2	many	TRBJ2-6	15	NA	TGTGCCAGCAGCCAGGGAATCTCTGGGGCCAACGTCCTGACTTTC	CASSQGISGANVLTF
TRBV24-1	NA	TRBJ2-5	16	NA	TGTGCCACCAGTGAACCCCGGCCACGAGGCCAAGAGACCCAGTACTTC	CATSEPRPRGQETQYF
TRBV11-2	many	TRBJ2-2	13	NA	TGTGCCAGCAGCCTAGTCGAAGGGTGGGAGCTGTTTTTT	CASSLVEGWELFF
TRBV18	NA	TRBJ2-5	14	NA	TGTGCCAGCTCACTCCAGGCACACCAAGAGACCCAGTACTTC	CASSLQAHQETQYF
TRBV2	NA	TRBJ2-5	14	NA	TGTGCCAGCAGTGAAGGTGGTATCCAAGAGACCCAGTACTTC	CASSEGGIQETQYF
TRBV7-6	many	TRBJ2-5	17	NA	TGTGCCAGCAGCTTACTCTCCCGCGGGACGCTGCAAGAGACCCAGTACTTC	CASSLLSRGTLQETQYF
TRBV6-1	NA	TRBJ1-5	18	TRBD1	TGTGCCAGCAGTGCGGGACAGGGGGTCCAGGGGAGCAATCAGCCCCAGCATTTT	CASSAGQGVQGSNQPQHF
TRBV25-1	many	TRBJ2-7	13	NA	TGTGCCAGCAGCCTACAGGACAGCTACGAGCAGTACTTC	CASSLQDSYEQYF
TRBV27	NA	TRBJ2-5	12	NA	TGTGCCAGCAGTTTAGGAGGGACCGACTTGGACTTC	CASSLGGTDLDF
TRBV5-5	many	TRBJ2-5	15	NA	TGTGCCAGCAGCTTGGTTTGGCGAGGGGGTGAGACCCAGTACTTC	CASSLVWRGGETQYF
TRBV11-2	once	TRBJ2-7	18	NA	TGTGCCAGCAGCCTCGGCCGAGAGCAGGGGTTCTTCTACTACGAGCAGTACTTC	CASSLGREQGFFYYEQYF
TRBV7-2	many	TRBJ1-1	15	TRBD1	TGTGCCAGCAGCCCCGACAGGGTTCGGGGCACTGAAGCTTTCTTT	CASSPDRVRGTEAFF
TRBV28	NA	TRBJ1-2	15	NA	TGTGCCAGCAGTTTAAGACAGATGCTTCTCTATGGCTACACCTTC	CASSLRQMLLYGYTF
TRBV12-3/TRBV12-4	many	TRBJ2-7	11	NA	TGTGCCAGCAGCGGACAGAACGAGCAGTACTTC	CASSGQNEQYF
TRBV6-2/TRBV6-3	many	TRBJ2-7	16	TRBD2	TGTGCCAGCAGTTACGAAACTAGCGACATCTCCTACGAGCAGTACTTC	CASSYETSDISYEQYF
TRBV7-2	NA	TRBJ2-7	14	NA	TGTGCCAGCAGCTTGGACTCCCGTAAGAGCGAGCAGTACTTC	CASSLDSRKSEQYF
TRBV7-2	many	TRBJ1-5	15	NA	TGTGCCAGCAGCTTAGAGTGGGGAAACAATCAGCCCCAGCATTTT	CASSLEWGNNQPQHF
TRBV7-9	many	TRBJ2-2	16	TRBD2	TGTGCCAGCAGCGGCGGACTAGCGGCGAACACCGGGGAGCTGTTTTTT	CASSGGLAANTGELFF
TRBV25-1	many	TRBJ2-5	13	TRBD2	TGTGCCAGCACGGGACTAGCAAAAGAGACCCAGTACTTC	CASTGLAKETQYF
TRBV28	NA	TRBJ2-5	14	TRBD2	TGTGCCAGCAGTTTGGTTGGGACGGGGGGGACCCAGTACTTC	CASSLVGTGGTQYF
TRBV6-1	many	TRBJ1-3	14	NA	TGTGCCAGCAGTGAAGACAGGGCTGGAAACACCATATATTTT	CASSEDRAGNTIYF
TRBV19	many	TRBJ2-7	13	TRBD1	TGTGCCAGTAGTAAGGGACAGACCTACGAGCAGTACTTC	CASSKGQTYEQYF
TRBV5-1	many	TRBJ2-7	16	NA	TGCGCCAGCAGCTTGGAGTCCGGGCCTAATACCTACGAGCAGTACTTC	CASSLESGPNTYEQYF
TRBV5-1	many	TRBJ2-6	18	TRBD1	TGCGCCAGCAGCTCCTCCGGGACAGGTGCCTCTGGGGCCAACGTCCTGACTTTC	CASSSSGTGASGANVLTF
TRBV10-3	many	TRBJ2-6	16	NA	TGTGCCATCAGTGTGGGCAGCGTCTCTGGGGCCAACGTCCTGACTTTC	CAISVGSVSGANVLTF
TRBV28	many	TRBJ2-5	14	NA	TGTGCCAGCACGTTTAGCGCGCGCCAAGGGACCCAGTACTTC	CASTFSARQGTQYF
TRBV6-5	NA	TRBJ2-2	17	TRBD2	TGTGCCAGCAGTTTTGGCAGCGGGATCTCGAACACCGGGGAGCTGTTTTTT	CASSFGSGISNTGELFF
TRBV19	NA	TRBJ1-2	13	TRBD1	TGTGCCAGTAGAATTCAGGGGGCATATGGCTACACCTTC	CASRIQGAYGYTF
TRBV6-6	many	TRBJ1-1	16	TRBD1	TGTGCCAGCAGGGGAGACAGGGGGCGGACGTACACTGAAGCTTTCTTT	CASRGDRGRTYTEAFF
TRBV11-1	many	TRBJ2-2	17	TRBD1	TGTGCCAGCAGCTCCCGAGGGGGACAGCCTCTCACCGGGGAGCTGTTTTTT	CASSSRGGQPLTGELFF
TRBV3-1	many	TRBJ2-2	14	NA	TGTGCCAGCAGCCAGGGGGGGAACACCGGGGAGCTGTTTTTT	CASSQGGNTGELFF
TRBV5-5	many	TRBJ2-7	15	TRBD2	TGTGCCAGCAGCACGCCGGGACTAGCGTCCCGGGAGCAGTACTTC	CASSTPGLASREQYF
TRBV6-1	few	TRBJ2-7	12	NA	TGTGCCAGCAGGGGCCGGGCCTACGAGCAGTACTTC	CASRGRAYEQYF